The 11 T cell receptor beta chains in this list originate from one sample, sequenced in a study of read filtering for tumor transcriptome and immune sequencing. The library was built from 400 to 500 ng RNA with molecular barcoded adaptors for alpha/delta and beta/gamma chains. TCRdb re-analysed the reads in MiXCR, keeping a single row per CDR3 protein. The sample comprises approximately 150,000 distinct CDR3 sequences, roughly an eighth of which are singletons, and more than 6.5% rests with the top ten. Specimen: a population of CD138-negative cells sorted from bone marrow. Every receptor here comes from a donor aged 40 or older with multiple myeloma.

Regarding this clonotype: Given a much more abundant clone one base away, this may be a read error. The conserved phenylalanine or tryptophan normally closing the CDR3 is absent here, so this likely arose from a read error. The V gene is TRBV11-2, the J gene TRBJ2-1; D perhaps matches TRBD1 (5 bases). Germline lookup yields CDR1 SGHAT and CDR2 FQNNGV. The CDR3 loop spans 15 amino acids. The V end was cut by 6 bases, the J end by 0 bases, with 12 bases between. CDR3 loop: CASRSTGHSYNEQFL. The CDR3 region has the DNA TGTGCCAGCAGGTCAACCGGACACTCCTACAATGAGCAGTTCCTC.

This clonotype was seen many times. In DNA, the CDR3 is TGTGCCAGTAGTGTTCCGGGACAGGGGCCCGGGGAGCTGTTTTTT. The encoded protein is CASSVPGQGPGELFF. The chain uses TRBV19 and TRBJ2-2, with 10 bases fitting TRBD1. Germline loops: CDR1 LNHDA, CDR2 SQIVND (reference sequence). The CDR3 is 15 amino acids. Germline trimming cut 5 bases from V and 6 bases from J; bases unmatched to any gene: 6. The whole variable domain, remainder taken from reference TRBV19 and TRBJ2-2, is DGGITQSPKYLFRKEGQNVTLSCEQNLNHDAMYWYRQDPGQGLRLIYYSQIVNDFQKGDIAEGYSVSREKKESFPLTVTSAQKNPTAFYLCASSVPGQGPGELFFGEGSRLTVL.

In this sample, this clonotype turned up many times. Relative to the germline gene, one junction end is altered; a read error may explain this. This chain joins TRBV10-3 and TRBJ2-1; 12 bases are shared with TRBD2. Germline V CDR1 and CDR2: ENHRY, SYGVKD. CDR3 length: 13 amino acids. The CDR3 DNA sequence: TGTGCTATCAGACTAGCGGGAGACAATGAGCAGTTCTTC. The encoded protein is CAIRLAGDNEQFF.

This clonotype was counted ten times or more. The CDR3 reads CASGERYEQYF. The CDR3 coding sequence is TGTGCTTCCGGGGAGAGATACGAGCAGTACTTC. This chain connects TRBV7-9 to TRBJ2-7, with D possibly being TRBD2 (5 bases). CDR1 is SEHNR and CDR2 is FQNEAQ in the germline V gene (reference sequence). The CDR3 is 11 residues long.

There are many counts of this clonotype. The chain carries TRBV20-1 and TRBJ2-7, with 9 bases identical to TRBD2. CDR1 and CDR2 (germline): DFQATT, SNEGSKA (reference sequence). The trim removed 2 bases at V and 2 bases at J, leaving 4 bases unmatched. This CDR3 contains 14 residues. The CDR3 DNA reads TGCAGTGCTAGATATAGCGGGGGACCCTACGAGCAGTACTTC. Protein: CSARYSGGPYEQYF.

In this sample, this clonotype turned up many times. V and J are TRBV5-1 and TRBJ2-1, with D possibly being TRBD1 (6 bases). The CDR3 totals 15 residues. The V gene's germline CDR1 is SGHRS and CDR2 YFSETQ. The V end lost 0 bases, the J end lost 3 bases, and 10 bases lay between the germline ends. The CDR3 nucleotides are TGCGCCAGCAGCTTGGCGGGACACATCTACAATGAGCAGTTCTTC. Its translation: CASSLAGHIYNEQFF.

This clonotype was picked up a small number of times. The J gene is TRBJ2-5, the V gene TRBV12-3 or TRBV12-4; tentative D call: TRBD2 (6 bases). CDR3 length equals 15 residues. Trimming removed 5 bases from V and 4 bases from J, with 17 bases in between. CDR3 sequence (DNA): TGTGCCAGCAGTCCCCCGGTCAAGGGACTAGAGACCCAGTACTTC. It specifies CASSPPVKGLETQYF.

This clonotype appeared many times. The J gene is TRBJ2-2, the V gene TRBV20-1; maybe TRBD2 (5 bases). The CDR3 has 14 residues. CDR1 is DFQATT and CDR2 is SNEGSKA in the germline V gene (reference sequence). Between the trimmed V and J ends, which lost 0 bases and 5 bases, there was a span of 10 bases. CDR3 sequence reads: CSAREKGATGELFF. In DNA form, the CDR3 reads TGCAGTGCTAGAGAAAAGGGAGCGACCGGGGAGCTGTTTTTT.

Ten or more counts support this clonotype. The CDR3: CASSWTGGNTGELFF. DNA of the CDR3: TGTGCCAGCAGCTGGACAGGGGGTAACACCGGGGAGCTGTTTTTT. The chain couples TRBV7-8 to TRBJ2-2; 10 positions agree with TRBD1. CDR3 size: 15 residues. Looked up from germline, CDR1 is SGHVS and CDR2 is FQNEAQ. V lost 4 bases, J lost 2 bases, and 1 base stayed unmatched.

This clonotype occurred many times. V usage is TRBV29-1 and J usage is TRBJ2-5, with D maybe TRBD2 (6 bases). The germline gives CDR1 SQVTM, CDR2 ANQGSEA. Trimming took 7 bases from V and 3 from J, leaving 12 bases between them. CDR3 length: 12 amino acids. The CDR3 here is CSAGGRKETQYF. In DNA, the CDR3 is TGCAGCGCCGGGGGAAGAAAAGAGACCCAGTACTTC.

In this sample, this clonotype turned up many times. The chain combines TRBV7-8 with TRBJ2-7; tentative D call: TRBD2 (6 bases). Trimming stripped 5 bases from V and 5 bases from J, with 19 bases between. Germline CDR1 reads SGHVS; CDR2 reads FQNEAQ. The CDR3 totals 15 residues. CDR3 region: CASSRAVRGGNEQYF. The CDR3 region has the DNA TGTGCCAGCAGCCGCGCTGTTAGGGGAGGCAACGAGCAGTACTTC. The whole variable domain, filled in from reference TRBV7-8 and TRBJ2-7, reads GAGVSQSPRYKVAKRGQDVALRCDPISGHVSLFWYQQALGQGPEFLTYFQNEAQLDKSGLPSDRFFAERPEGSVSTLKIQRTQQEDSAVYLCASSRAVRGGNEQYFGPGTRLTVT.